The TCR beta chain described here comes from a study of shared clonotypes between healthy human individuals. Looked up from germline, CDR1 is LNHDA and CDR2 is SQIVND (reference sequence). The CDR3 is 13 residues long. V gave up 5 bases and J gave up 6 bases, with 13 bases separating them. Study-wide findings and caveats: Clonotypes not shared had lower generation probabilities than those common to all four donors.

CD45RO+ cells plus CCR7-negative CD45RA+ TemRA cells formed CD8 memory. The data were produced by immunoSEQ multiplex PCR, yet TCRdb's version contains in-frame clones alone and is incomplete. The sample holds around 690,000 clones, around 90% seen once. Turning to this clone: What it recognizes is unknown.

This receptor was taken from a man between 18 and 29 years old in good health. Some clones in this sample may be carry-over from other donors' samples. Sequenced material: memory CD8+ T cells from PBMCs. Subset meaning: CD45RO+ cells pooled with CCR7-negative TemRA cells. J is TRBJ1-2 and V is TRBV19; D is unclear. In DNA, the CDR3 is TGTGCCAGTAGTCCGAGGTCTGTCAATGGCTACACCTTC. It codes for CASSPRSVNGYTF.